This passage covers 8 T cell receptor beta chains from one sample sequenced in a study of T cell changes during pregnancy in multiple sclerosis. TCRdb keeps only in-frame clones here, not all; method: immunoSEQ multiplex PCR. The sample shows about 79,000 clones, just over 90% of them seen only once. The sequences come from CD4+ T cells from peripheral blood mononuclear cells, collected in the second trimester of pregnancy. These receptors were taken from a female donor with multiple sclerosis, enrolled in a pregnancy study.

V gene TRBV19 combines with J gene TRBJ2-1; 13 bases match TRBD2. After removal of 1 base from V and 7 bases from J, the junction contained 10 bases not matched to a gene. Germline assignment: CDR1 LNHDA and CDR2 SQIVND (reference sequence). The CDR3 covers 18 residues. In DNA form, the CDR3 reads TGTGCCAGTAGTATAGTCGTATTACTAGCGGGGGGGCAAAATGAGCAGTTCTTC. Protein: CASSIVVLLAGGQNEQFF.

The chain couples TRBV5-1 to TRBJ2-1; 9 nucleotides match TRBD2. The CDR3 length is 15 residues. In germline, CDR1 is SGHRS, CDR2 YFSETQ. The V and J ends lost 3 bases and 2 bases, in that order; junction bases with no gene match: 3. DNA for the CDR3: TGCGCCAGCAGCTCTAGCGGGACCGCCTACAATGAGCAGTTCTTC. Translating it yields CASSSSGTAYNEQFF.

The chain links TRBV19 to TRBJ2-7; D is uncertain. Germline V gene lookup returns CDR1 LNHDA and CDR2 SQIVND (reference sequence). The V end was cut by 1 base, the J end by 0 bases, with 10 bases between. The CDR3 has 15 amino acids. As DNA, the CDR3 is TGTGCCAGTAGTATAGGACACCAGAGCTCCTACGAGCAGTACTTC. It codes for CASSIGHQSSYEQYF.

The rearrangement joins TRBV5-4 to TRBJ2-3; possibly TRBD2 for D (5 bases). This CDR3 has 14 residues. With 3 bases removed from V and 8 bases from J, the gap between germline ends came to 16 bases. The germline CDR1 and CDR2 sequences are SGHNT and YYREEE (reference sequence). The CDR3 region has the DNA TGTGCCAGCAGCTCCTCAAGGACTCGGTCTACGCAGTATTTT. Encoded protein: CASSSSRTRSTQYF.

This clone appeared once. The chain couples TRBV5-1 to TRBJ1-1, with unresolved D. CDR1 is SGHRS and CDR2 is YFSETQ in the germline V gene. The V and J ends lost 1 base and 2 bases respectively, with 6 bases between them. This CDR3 contains 13 residues. CDR3 loop: CASSLYSNTEAFF. The CDR3 DNA follows: TGCGCCAGCAGCTTGTACAGTAACACTGAAGCTTTCTTT.

The chain is built from TRBV11-3 and TRBJ2-5, with D possibly TRBD1 on 6 matching bases. The CDR3 spans 13 residues. Germline V CDR1 and CDR2: SGHNT, YENEEA. Trimming shortened V by 5 bases and J by 2 bases, and 9 bases separated the two germline ends. This chain's CDR3 is CASSPGQQETQYF. The CDR3 coding sequence is TGTGCCAGCAGCCCGGGACAACAAGAGACCCAGTACTTC.

The genes are TRBV15 and TRBJ1-1; a possible D gene is TRBD1 (6 bases). Trimming removed 0 bases at V and 4 bases at J, with 12 bases between. This CDR3 spans 15 amino acids. Germline V gene lookup returns CDR1 LNHNV and CDR2 YYDKDF (reference sequence). CDR3 nucleotides: TGTGCCACCAGCAGAGATCGGGGGGCGGGCACTGAAGCTTTCTTT. Its translation: CATSRDRGAGTEAFF.

This rearrangement joins TRBV5-1 to TRBJ2-7; possible D gene TRBD2, 7 bases. Germline values: CDR1 SGHRS, CDR2 YFSETQ. Trimming removed 3 bases at V and 3 bases at J, with 10 bases between. This CDR3 region has 13 residues. CDR3 sequence: CASSSGGGYEQYF. CDR3 bases: TGCGCCAGCAGCTCGGGGGGCGGCTACGAGCAGTACTTC.